These 18 T cell receptor beta chains were all obtained from the same sample, sequenced in a study of T-cell memory formation after mild COVID-19. MiXCR, applied by TCRdb to the 5' RACE reads, yields one record per CDR3 protein. The table lists about 360,000 distinct CDR3 sequences, approximately 15% of them singletons. Sequencing was done on a sample of PBMCs or a T cell subset sorted from them (not recorded which). The receptors originated from a man between 18 and 35 years old who had mild COVID-19 (a few samples of this study predate the infection). Cell type and time point are not known.

CDR3 sequence (DNA): TGTGCCAGCGGAGGGGGGTTGGGCAATCAGCCCCAGCATTTT. This sequence encodes CASGGGLGNQPQHF. V gene TRBV6-4 combines with J gene TRBJ1-5; D may be TRBD1 (6 bases). The CDR3 covers 14 residues. CDR1 MRHNA and CDR2 SNTAGT come from the germline V gene. V was cut by 8 bases and J by 2 bases, with 13 bases left in between.

This clonotype was counted many times. The chain couples TRBV4-2 to TRBJ2-7; D is undetermined. V lost 0 bases and J 2 bases, leaving 8 bases between the germline ends. This CDR3 region has 14 residues. Germline V lookup: CDR1 LGHNA, CDR2 YNFKEQ. As DNA, the CDR3 is TGTGCCAGCAGCCAAGACTATGTCCCCTACGAGCAGTACTTC. Translating it yields CASSQDYVPYEQYF.

This clonotype was picked up many times. The chain carries TRBV6-2 or TRBV6-3 and TRBJ2-3, with a tentative D call TRBD2 (5 bases). The CDR3 runs to 15 residues. Germline-derived CDR1 and CDR2 are MNHEY and SVGEGT. Between the trimmed V and J ends, which lost 6 bases and 2 bases, there was a span of 15 bases. CDR3 sequence (DNA): TGTGCCAGCAGCCAGGACTTTTCCATCACAGATACGCAGTATTTT. It is translated as CASSQDFSITDTQYF.

The chain recombines TRBV7-2 with TRBJ2-7, with D possibly TRBD1 on 5 matching bases. Germline CDR1 SGHTA, CDR2 FQGNSA. This CDR3 contains 19 residues. V was trimmed by 4 bases and J by 3 bases, leaving 28 bases between them. This chain's CDR3 is CASSSNGALWAGSVYEQYF. The CDR3 bases are TGTGCCAGCAGCTCGAATGGGGCCTTGTGGGCAGGTAGTGTCTACGAGCAGTACTTC.

V usage is TRBV5-1 and J usage is TRBJ1-2; TRBD1 matches at 9 bases. The ends lost 5 bases at V and 2 bases at J; junction bases unmatched: 7. The CDR3 loop spans 15 amino acids. CDR1 is SGHRS and CDR2 is YFSETQ in the germline V gene. CDR3 amino acids: CASRSPGQGNYGYTF. For the CDR3, the DNA is TGCGCCAGCAGATCCCCCGGACAGGGGAACTATGGCTACACCTTC.

The V and J genes are TRBV3-2 and TRBJ2-7; no check of the table's D call, TRBD1, against the DNA was made. TRBV3-2 is classified as a pseudogene. This CDR3 contains 13 residues. CDR3 amino acids: CASGPGGCYEQYV. CDR3 nucleotides: TGTGCCAGCGGACCAGGGGGCTGTTACGAGCAGTACGTC.

This clonotype was detected a few times. The genes are TRBV6-5 and TRBJ2-5; D could derive from TRBD1 or TRBD2 (6 bases each). The CDR3 spans 15 residues. Per germline, CDR1 MNHEY and CDR2 SVGAGI. V lost 2 bases and J 4 bases, leaving 14 bases between the germline ends. In DNA, the CDR3 is TGTGCCAGCAGTTACGGTCGGGGGCAGCGAGAGACCCAGTACTTC. Translation gives CASSYGRGQRETQYF.

Only a few counts were recorded for this clonotype. The CDR3 spells CASSQGLAGGADTQYF. The CDR3 DNA is TGCGCCAGCAGTCAGGGACTAGCGGGGGGCGCGGATACGCAGTATTTT. This sequence joins TRBV5-1 and TRBJ2-3; 15 positions agree with TRBD2. CDR1 and CDR2 from the germline V gene are SGHRS and YFSETQ. Unmatched junction bases numbered 7, after V lost 5 bases and J lost 6 bases. The CDR3 is made up of 16 amino acids. Full variable domain (missing parts from reference TRBV5-1 and TRBJ2-3): KAGVTQTPRYLIKTRGQQVTLSCSPISGHRSVSWYQQTPGQGLQFLFEYFSETQRNKGNFPGRFSGRQFSNSRSEMNVSTLELGDSALYLCASSQGLAGGADTQYFGPGTRLTVL.

This clonotype has at least ten counts. The chain has TRBV4-3 and TRBJ2-1; 12 bases agree with TRBD2. The germline CDR1 and CDR2 sequences are LGHNA and YSLEER. There are 19 residues in the CDR3. J lost 0 bases, V lost 0 bases, and 6 bases had no gene match. The DNA of the CDR3 is TGCGCCAGCAGCCAAGATCGACTAGCGGGGGTTAGCTCCTACAATGAGCAGTTCTTC. It is translated as CASSQDRLAGVSSYNEQFF.

This clonotype was detected many times. This chain connects TRBV4-1 to TRBJ2-1, with TRBD2 matching over 10 bases. The V gene's germline CDR1 is MGHRA and CDR2 YSYEKL. The CDR3 is made up of 17 amino acids. The trim removed 1 base at V and 8 bases at J, leaving 11 bases unmatched. The CDR3 region is CASSQGIAGGPGDEQFF. CDR3 nucleotides: TGCGCCAGCAGCCAAGGCATAGCGGGGGGACCTGGCGATGAGCAGTTCTTC.

This chain uses TRBV7-9 with TRBJ1-1; D is possibly TRBD1 (5 bases). V lost 8 bases, J lost 0 bases, and 10 bases lay in between. Germline V lookup: CDR1 SEHNR, CDR2 FQNEAQ (reference sequence). This CDR3 is 13 amino acids long. CDR3 loop: CASGQGMNTEAFF. CDR3 coding DNA: TGTGCCAGCGGTCAGGGAATGAACACTGAAGCTTTCTTT.

CDR3 amino acids: CSAPGARNEQFF. The DNA of the CDR3 is TGCAGTGCTCCGGGGGCGCGGAATGAGCAGTTCTTC. The rearrangement links TRBV20-1 to TRBJ2-1; D might be TRBD1 or TRBD2, each matching 6 bases. CDR3 size: 12 residues. The ends were cut back, 5 bases at V and 7 bases at J, with 12 bases in the middle. CDR1 DFQATT and CDR2 SNEGSKA come from the germline V gene (reference sequence).

This clonotype was recorded many times. The J gene is TRBJ2-5, the V gene TRBV5-6; D may match TRBD1 or TRBD2 (5 bases each). CDR1 and CDR2 (germline): SGHDT, YYEEEE. Between the trimmed V and J ends, which lost 3 bases and 4 bases, there was a span of 10 bases. The CDR3 sequence is 13 residues long. In DNA form, the CDR3 reads TGTGCCAGCAGCTCCCGGGACGGAGAGACCCAGTACTTC. Amino acid sequence: CASSSRDGETQYF.

This chain links TRBV6-6 with TRBJ2-7; 15 nucleotides align to TRBD2. The J segment lost 2 bases and the V segment lost 7 bases, leaving 6 bases of the junction unmatched. The germline V gene has CDR1 MNHNY and CDR2 SVGAGI (reference sequence). The CDR3 length is 16 residues. CDR3 loop: CASNEGTSGGTYEQYF. For the CDR3, the DNA is TGTGCCAGCAACGAAGGGACTAGCGGGGGGACCTACGAGCAGTACTTC.

This clonotype has a handful of counts. This chain joins TRBV5-1 and TRBJ2-1, with 9 bases that match TRBD2. The CDR3 sequence is 14 residues long. V shed 7 bases, J shed 1 base, and the junction held 3 bases outside the gene matches. The germline CDR1 and CDR2 sequences are SGHRS and YFSETQ. The CDR3 nucleotides are TGCGCCAGCGGCCTAGCGGGGTCCTACAATGAGCAGTTCTTC. Protein product: CASGLAGSYNEQFF.

This clonotype was recorded many times. This chain joins TRBV5-1 and TRBJ1-1; tentatively, D is TRBD1 (6 bases). Germline V lookup: CDR1 SGHRS, CDR2 YFSETQ. Trimming took off 0 bases at V and 0 bases at J, with 15 bases between the two ends. This CDR3 is 17 amino acids long. In DNA form, the CDR3 reads TGCGCCAGCAGCTTGGGGGGGCCCTATTCAATGAACACTGAAGCTTTCTTT. Amino acid sequence: CASSLGGPYSMNTEAFF. Based on the CDR3 plus reference TRBV5-1 and TRBJ1-1, the full variable domain is KAGVTQTPRYLIKTRGQQVTLSCSPISGHRSVSWYQQTPGQGLQFLFEYFSETQRNKGNFPGRFSGRQFSNSRSEMNVSTLELGDSALYLCASSLGGPYSMNTEAFFGQGTRLTVV.

This clonotype was found once. The chain has TRBV20-1 and TRBJ2-7, with 14 bases identical to TRBD2. The length of the CDR3 is 17 residues. CDR1 DFQATT and CDR2 SNEGSKA come from the germline V gene (reference sequence). With 3 bases clipped from V and 2 bases from J, the junction kept 9 bases outside the gene matches. CDR3 region: CSASAGLAGASTYEQYV. CDR3 DNA sequence: TGCAGTGCTAGCGCGGGACTAGCGGGGGCCAGCACCTACGAGCAGTACGTC.

The chain links TRBV7-3 to TRBJ2-3; tentative D call: TRBD1 (6 bases). The CDR3 covers 15 residues. Germline loops: CDR1 SGHTA, CDR2 FQGTGA. The germline V and J ends were trimmed by 2 bases and 4 bases, with 13 bases remaining between them. CDR3 DNA sequence: TGTGCCAGCAGCTTACTTGGGACAAGGTCAGATACGCAGTATTTT. Translated, it gives CASSLLGTRSDTQYF.